This record covers a single T cell receptor beta chain. No antigen is known for it. Repertoires were generated with immunoSEQ multiplex PCR, while TCRdb's copy carries only in-frame clones and drops some. The table has roughly 100,000 clones, approximately 94% seen once. The CDR3 length is 16 residues. Germline CDR1 SGHNT, CDR2 YYREEE (reference sequence). V trimming: 5 bases; J trimming: 4 bases; junction bases outside the gene matches: 11. The sample is drawn from a study of siplizumab effects on memory and regulatory T cells. Whole-study findings and limits: The alloreactive clones that mapped to unstimulated subsets made up only a minor fraction. Naive or memory phenotype assignment was not possible for roughly 80-97% of proliferating CD4+ or CD8+ clones. Proliferating Tregs from siplizumab cultures lacked functional confirmation of suppression. Greater diversity than memory cells seemed evident in naive T cells, which also appeared to be major alloresponse contributors.

The receptor was derived from a human donor in good health. Sequencing was carried out using CD8+ T cells sorted from blood. V and J are TRBV5-4 and TRBJ2-3, with 9 bases aligning to TRBD2. CDR3 in DNA: TGTGCCAGCAGTAAAGGCCCTAGCGGGATGTCAGATACGCAGTATTTT. Residues: CASSKGPSGMSDTQYF.